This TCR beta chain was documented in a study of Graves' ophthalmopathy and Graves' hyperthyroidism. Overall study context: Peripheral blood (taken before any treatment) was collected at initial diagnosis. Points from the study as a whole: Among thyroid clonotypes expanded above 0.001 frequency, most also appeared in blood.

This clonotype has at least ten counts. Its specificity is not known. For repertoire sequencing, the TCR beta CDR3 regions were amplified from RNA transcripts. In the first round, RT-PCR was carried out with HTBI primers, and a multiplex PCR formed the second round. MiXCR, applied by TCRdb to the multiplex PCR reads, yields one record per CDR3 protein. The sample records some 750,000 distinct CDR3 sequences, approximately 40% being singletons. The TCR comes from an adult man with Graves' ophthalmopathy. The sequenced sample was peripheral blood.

This CDR3 is CASSLRDRYQETQYF. CDR3 coding DNA: TGTGCCAGCAGCCTCCGGGACAGATACCAAGAGACCCAGTACTTC. This chain joins TRBV5-8 and TRBJ2-5, with 7 bases that match TRBD1. V dropped 4 bases and J dropped 0; count of bases not matched to a gene: 6. The CDR3 runs 15 residues. Germline V gene lookup returns CDR1 SGHTS and CDR2 YDEGEE.